The following is a T cell receptor (beta chain) sequence with its context. Its antigen is not known. The CDR3 has 14 amino acids. Germline CDR1 is SQVTM and CDR2 is ANQGSEA. J lost 5 bases, V lost 3 bases, and 8 bases had no gene match. Profiling relied on immunoSEQ multiplex PCR, and the TCRdb table lists in-frame clones only, not all of them. Of about 180,000 clones in the sample, 94% were seen once. The sample comes from a study of T cell responses to AZD1222 COVID-19 vaccine. Findings and caveats of the study: Clonal diversity may have been underestimated in mostly white British donors. Increased Spike-specific TCR breadth and depth were observed after two AZD1222 doses.

Here the sequenced sample was peripheral blood, taken 28 days after the second AZD1222 dose. The chain combines TRBV29-1 with TRBJ2-5, with TRBD1 matching over 8 bases. The source of this sequence is an adult who received the AZD1222 COVID-19 vaccine. The CDR3 nucleotides are TGCAGCGTTGAGGGACAGGACCGGATGGAGACCCAGTACTTC. It yields the protein CSVEGQDRMETQYF.